This T cell receptor beta chain was sequenced during a study of CD8 T cells in ankylosing spondylitis. Researchers built TCR beta libraries using quantitative 5'-RACE with molecular barcodes. TCRdb reanalysed the 5' RACE reads using MiXCR and keeps one entry per CDR3 protein. Seen here are 400,000 or so distinct CDR3 sequences, roughly a quarter observed once, and the top ten hold 0.89%. General study results and limits: Matched synovial fluid from ankylosing spondylitis patients was reported to be enriched for disease-linked clones. For ankylosing spondylitis blood, a TCR beta motif of about 8 highly homologous variants appeared characteristic.

This clonotype was recorded a few times. As yet, its antigen is unknown. This TCR derives from a male donor with ankylosing spondylitis. Sequencing was done on a sample of blood, either unsorted or a sorted T cell fraction (not recorded which).

Here the CDR3 reads CASSVLAGVKNEQFF. The CDR3 nucleotides are TGTGCCAGCAGTGTACTAGCGGGAGTCAAGAATGAGCAGTTCTTC. This chain joins TRBV2 and TRBJ2-1, with 11 bases that match TRBD2. V gave up 4 bases and J gave up 7 bases; unmatched junction bases: 6. In germline, CDR1 is SNHLY, CDR2 FYNNEI. The CDR3 spans 15 residues.